The sequence of this T cell receptor (beta chain) was determined in a study of patients and donors after allogeneic stem cell transplantation. The CDR3 runs to 11 residues. The germline gives CDR1 SGHNT, CDR2 YYREEE (reference sequence). With 6 bases removed from V and 11 bases from J, the gap between germline ends came to 14 bases. TCRdb itself ran the RT-PCR reads through MiXCR, one entry per CDR3 protein. This sample carries 800,000 to 1,000,000 distinct CDR3 sequences, approximately 19% of them seen once, and the ten largest clones take roughly 6%. The V and J genes are TRBV5-4 and TRBJ1-1, with a tentative D call TRBD1 (5 bases). The sequencing input was blood, either unsorted or a sorted T cell fraction (not recorded which). The TCR sequence derives from a human donor who was either an allogeneic HSCT recipient or a stem cell or donor lymphocyte infusion donor (not recorded which). It is not recorded whose cells these are; they may come from a transplant donor. CDR3 amino acids: CASTMGPVAFF. The CDR3 nucleotides are TGTGCCAGCACCATGGGGCCTGTGGCTTTCTTT.